This entry is about one T cell receptor beta chain. Its antigen remains unidentified. The CDR3 has 17 residues. Trimming stripped 6 bases from V and 6 bases from J, with 24 bases between. Germline lookup yields CDR1 MNHEY and CDR2 SMNVEV (reference sequence). Replicate PCRs from sorted subsets contained approximately 190 ng DNA, which is approximately 30,000 T cell genomes. Assay: immunoSEQ multiplex PCR; the TCRdb copy retains only in-frame clones and omits some. Of 1,400,000 or so clones listed, just under 99% are singletons. This sample was included in a study of shared clonotypes between healthy human individuals. Study context: Three plates were used per donor for CD4 naive, three for CD4 memory, two for CD8 naive and one for CD8 memory.

General study points: Generally, naive subsets (rather than memory subsets) showed larger estimated richness.

The specimen was naive CD4+ T cells sorted from blood. Described subset: CD45RA+ positively selected. The rearrangement links TRBV27 to TRBJ2-1, with unresolved D. The sequence came from a man younger than 45 in good health. Here the CDR3 DNA reads TGTGCCAGCAGCGGCGATGGCTGGGCAGGATCAGGCAATGAGCAGTTCTTC. Amino acid sequence: CASSGDGWAGSGNEQFF.